The entry below describes one T cell receptor (beta chain). Its antigen remains unknown. The data originate from a study of OX40 agonist ivuxolimab in advanced cancers. Study details: Every 2 weeks, patients got intravenous ivuxolimab at one of six dose levels (0.01-10 mg/kg). It was permissible to have had prior anti-PD-1, anti-PD-L1 or anti-CTLA-4 therapy, and around 43% had some. Findings and caveats of the study: Mean expanded clone counts were higher in CD8+ than CD4+ T cells. Clonal expansion was seen in CD4+ and CD8+ blood T cells by week 6 at 0.1 to 3.0 mg/kg.

Only in-frame clones appear in the TCRdb table, and some are missing; sequencing was by immunoSEQ multiplex PCR. The data hold more than 55,000 clones, with about 87% observed a single time. This CDR3 region has 15 residues. Trimming left V 5 bases short and J 1 base short, with 15 bases between. The germline gives CDR1 SGHTA, CDR2 FQGNSA. The sample in question was CD4+ or CD8+ T cells sorted from blood, obtained in a trial of the OX40 agonist ivuxolimab. The rearrangement links TRBV7-2 to TRBJ2-7, with D possibly matching TRBD1 (5 bases). The TCR sequence derives from an adult with an advanced solid tumor such as melanoma, head and neck, liver or kidney cancer. This CDR3 reads CASSPYRTTSYEQYF. CDR3 in DNA: TGTGCCAGCAGCCCCTATCGGACAACATCCTACGAGCAGTACTTC.